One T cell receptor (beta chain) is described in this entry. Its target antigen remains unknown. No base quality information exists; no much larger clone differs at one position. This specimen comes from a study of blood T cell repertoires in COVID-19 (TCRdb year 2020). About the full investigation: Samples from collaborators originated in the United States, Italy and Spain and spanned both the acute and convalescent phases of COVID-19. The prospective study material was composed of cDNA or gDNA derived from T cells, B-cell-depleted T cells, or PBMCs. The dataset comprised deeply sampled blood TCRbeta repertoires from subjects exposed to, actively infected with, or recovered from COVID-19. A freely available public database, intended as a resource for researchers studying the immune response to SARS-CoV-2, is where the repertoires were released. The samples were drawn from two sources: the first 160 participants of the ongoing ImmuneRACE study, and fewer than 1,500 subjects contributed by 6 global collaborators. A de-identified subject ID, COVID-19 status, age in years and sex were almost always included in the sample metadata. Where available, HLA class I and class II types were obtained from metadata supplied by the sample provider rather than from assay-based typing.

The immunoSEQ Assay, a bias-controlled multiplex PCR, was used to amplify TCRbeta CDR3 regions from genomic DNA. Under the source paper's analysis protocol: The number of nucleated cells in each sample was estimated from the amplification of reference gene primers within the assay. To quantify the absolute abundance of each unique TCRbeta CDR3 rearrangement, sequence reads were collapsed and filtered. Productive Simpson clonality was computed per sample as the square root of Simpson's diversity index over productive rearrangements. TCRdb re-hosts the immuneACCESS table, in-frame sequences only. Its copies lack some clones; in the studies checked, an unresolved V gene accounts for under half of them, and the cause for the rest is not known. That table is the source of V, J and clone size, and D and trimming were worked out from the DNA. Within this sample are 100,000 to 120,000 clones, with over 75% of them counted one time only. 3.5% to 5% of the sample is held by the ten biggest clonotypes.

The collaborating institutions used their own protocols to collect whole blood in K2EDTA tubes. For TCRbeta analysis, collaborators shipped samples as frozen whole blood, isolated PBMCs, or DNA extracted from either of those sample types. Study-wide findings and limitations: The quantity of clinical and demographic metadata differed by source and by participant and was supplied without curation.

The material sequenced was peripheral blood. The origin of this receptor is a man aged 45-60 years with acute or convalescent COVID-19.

The sequenced DNA: TGTGCCTGGAGTACCCCCGCCGACATACCCTACGAGCAGTACTTC. This translates into CAWSTPADIPYEQYF. The V and J genes are TRBV30 and TRBJ2-7; no D gene can be assigned with confidence. Per the germline V gene (reference sequence), GTSNPN is the CDR1 and SVGIG is the CDR2. The CDR3 covers 15 residues, taking in both the cysteine and the phenylalanine. The retained sequence is limited to the CDR3, 45 bases, with the frame set at the first base. The germline ends are 16 bases apart after V is trimmed by 2 bases and J by 2 bases.